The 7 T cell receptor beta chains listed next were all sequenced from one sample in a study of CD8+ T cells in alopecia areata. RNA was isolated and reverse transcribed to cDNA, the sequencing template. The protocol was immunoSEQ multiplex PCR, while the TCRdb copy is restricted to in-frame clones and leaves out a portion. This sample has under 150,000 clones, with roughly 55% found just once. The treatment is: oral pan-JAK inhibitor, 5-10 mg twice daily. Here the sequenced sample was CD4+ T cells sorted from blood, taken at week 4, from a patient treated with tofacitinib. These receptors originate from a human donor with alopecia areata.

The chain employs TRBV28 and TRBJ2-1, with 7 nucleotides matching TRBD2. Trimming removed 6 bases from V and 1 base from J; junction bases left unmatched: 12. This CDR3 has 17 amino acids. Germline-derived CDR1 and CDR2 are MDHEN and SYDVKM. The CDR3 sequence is CASRPAAAGVSYNEQFF. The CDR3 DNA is TGTGCCAGCAGACCTGCCGCCGCGGGAGTTTCCTACAATGAGCAGTTCTTC.

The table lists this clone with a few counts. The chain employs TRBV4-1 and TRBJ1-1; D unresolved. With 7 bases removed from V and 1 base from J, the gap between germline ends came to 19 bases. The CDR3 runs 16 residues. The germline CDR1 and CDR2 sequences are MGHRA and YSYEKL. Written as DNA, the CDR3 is TGCGCCAGCACCCGAGGAGGGCTGGTTAAGAACACTGAAGCTTTCTTT. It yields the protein CASTRGGLVKNTEAFF.

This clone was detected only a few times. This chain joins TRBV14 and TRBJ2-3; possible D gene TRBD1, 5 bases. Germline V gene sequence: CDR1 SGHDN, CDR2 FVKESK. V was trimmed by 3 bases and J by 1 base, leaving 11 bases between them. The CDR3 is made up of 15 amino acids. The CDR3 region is CASSQETVRTDTQYF. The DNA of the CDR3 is TGTGCCAGCAGCCAGGAGACAGTCCGCACAGATACGCAGTATTTT.

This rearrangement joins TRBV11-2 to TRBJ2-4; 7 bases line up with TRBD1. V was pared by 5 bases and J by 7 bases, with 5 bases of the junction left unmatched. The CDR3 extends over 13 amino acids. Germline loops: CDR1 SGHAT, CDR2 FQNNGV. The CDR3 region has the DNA TGTGCCAGCAGCACAGGGGTCGCTAACATTCAGTACTTC. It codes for CASSTGVANIQYF.

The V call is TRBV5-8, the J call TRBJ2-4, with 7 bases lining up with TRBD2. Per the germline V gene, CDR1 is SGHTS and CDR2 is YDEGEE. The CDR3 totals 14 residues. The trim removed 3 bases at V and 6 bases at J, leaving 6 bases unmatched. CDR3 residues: CASSSRTRRNIQYF. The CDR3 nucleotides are TGTGCCAGCAGCTCCCGGACTAGGAGAAACATTCAGTACTTC.

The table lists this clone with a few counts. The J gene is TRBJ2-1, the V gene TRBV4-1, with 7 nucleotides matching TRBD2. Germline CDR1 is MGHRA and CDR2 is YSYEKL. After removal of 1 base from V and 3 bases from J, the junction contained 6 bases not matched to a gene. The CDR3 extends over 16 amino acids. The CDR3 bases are TGCGCCAGCAGCCAAGGCCTAGCGGCCGGCTACAATGAGCAGTTCTTC. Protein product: CASSQGLAAGYNEQFF.

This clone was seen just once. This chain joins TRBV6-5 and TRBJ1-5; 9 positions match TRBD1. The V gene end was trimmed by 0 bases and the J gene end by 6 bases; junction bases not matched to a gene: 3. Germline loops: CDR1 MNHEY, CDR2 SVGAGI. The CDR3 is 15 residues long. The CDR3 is CASSYSQTGGQPQHF. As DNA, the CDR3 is TGTGCCAGCAGTTACTCGCAGACAGGGGGTCAGCCCCAGCATTTT.